This is a list of T cell receptor beta chains from one sample in a study of tumor-infiltrating lymphocytes in primary liver carcinoma. Using its own MiXCR run on the multiplex PCR reads, TCRdb lists one record per CDR3 protein. The sample lists fewer than 350,000 distinct CDR3 sequences, approximately 60% seen once, with approximately 9.4% in the top ten. The sequenced sample consisted of peripheral blood. Source of these receptors: a man aged 35 to 55 with primary liver carcinoma and hepatitis B virus infection. Each CDR3 is given with its conserved first and last residue. D genes are given only for firm matches.

J gene,D gene,V gene,CDR3 protein
TRBJ1-2,TRBD1,TRBV6-5,CASSYSRTGRYYGYTF
TRBJ2-4,TRBD2,TRBV4-1,CASSQYMEQGTKNVQYF
TRBJ2-4,TRBD1,TRBV28,CGSSSPPGQAAAYF
TRBJ1-5,NA,TRBV28,CASSFQGTGQPQHF
TRBJ2-3,TRBD1,TRBV11-3,CASSPGTGRDWADMQYF
TRBJ2-1,NA,TRBV4-2,CASSQGWTTGGEQFF
TRBJ1-6,NA,TRBV29-1,CSVLTATNSPPHF
TRBJ2-3,NA,TRBV18,CASSPQTPLLTDTQYF
TRBJ1-3,TRBD1,TRBV6-1,CASSQDRAGNTIYF
TRBJ2-1,TRBD2,TRBV4-3,CASSQDSAGVGNEQFF
TRBJ2-3,NA,TRBV5-1,CASYREPQGTDTQYF
TRBJ2-7,TRBD2,TRBV11-2,CASKLSTSGRSYEQYF
TRBJ2-5,NA,TRBV30,CAWSPAGRSGETQYF
TRBJ1-1,NA,TRBV12-3/TRBV12-4,CASRRSRGMNTEAFF
TRBJ2-1,NA,TRBV11-2,CASRPDMSSNNEQFF
TRBJ1-4,NA,TRBV11-2,CAGSLGAAANEKLFF
TRBJ1-1,NA,TRBV28,CASSLPGQGYDTEAFF
TRBJ2-5,TRBD1,TRBV11-2,CTSSLSRQGGETQYF
TRBJ2-5,NA,TRBV10-3,CAISVWGQETQYF
TRBJ2-7,TRBD1,TRBV29-1,CSVEGFPTGGNYEQYF
TRBJ2-5,TRBD1,TRBV7-9,CASSPWDRVIGTQYF
TRBJ1-6,NA,TRBV5-6,CASSSMASPLHF
TRBJ2-3,NA,TRBV5-1,CASSLAAERGTDTQYF
TRBJ2-5,NA,TRBV29-1,CSVEGLNKETQYF
TRBJ1-5,NA,TRBV6-5,CASRRTSNQPQHF
TRBJ2-5,NA,TRBV12-3/TRBV12-4,CASRLGGAWKETQYF
TRBJ1-6,NA,TRBV11-1,CASNSSAFGTGFHNSPLHF
TRBJ2-5,NA,TRBV5-6,CASTLGNGETQYF
TRBJ2-2,NA,TRBV6-6,CASSNRATGELFF
TRBJ1-2,NA,TRBV28,CASRTGCVYGYTF
TRBJ1-1,TRBD1,TRBV29-1,CITGEGTEAFF
TRBJ1-1,NA,TRBV6-5,CASSYSPGSIKHTEAFF
TRBJ2-2,NA,TRBV5-1,CASSLQQGGTGELFF
TRBJ1-2,NA,TRBV5-1,CASDPDGGNYGYSF
TRBJ2-3,TRBD1,TRBV5-1,CASSPWDRGFLTDTQYF
TRBJ2-1,NA,TRBV4-2,CVSSQVSGERFF
TRBJ2-1,NA,TRBV6-5,CASSYRQVEDEQFF
TRBJ2-7,TRBD1,TRBV13,CASSFEGQGYYEQYF
TRBJ2-1,TRBD1,TRBV5-4,CASSFPGTGGNNEQFF
TRBJ1-1,NA,TRBV6-2/TRBV6-3,CASSLLTGRGEAFF
TRBJ2-4,TRBD2,TRBV4-1,CASSQASGGIVKNIQCF
TRBJ2-2,NA,TRBV7-9,CASSPTETGELFF
TRBJ2-1,NA,TRBV6-1,CVSSVYSDEQFF
TRBJ2-7,NA,TRBV28,CASSPQESAYEQYF
TRBJ2-5,TRBD1,TRBV24-1,CATERGQGNQETQYF
TRBJ2-1,NA,TRBV4-2,CASSQEAVPCNEQFF
TRBJ2-5,NA,TRBV28,CASSLLVGWETQYF
TRBJ2-4,NA,TRBV20-1,CSARSGTSRGIQYF
TRBJ2-1,NA,TRBV29-1,CSSTGTQGSYNEQLF
TRBJ2-3,NA,TRBV29-1,CSVQAGSRTSTDTQYF